These 18 T cell receptor beta chains were sequenced from one sample in a study of cytotoxic CD8 clonotypes in ibrutinib-treated CLL (dated by TCRdb to about 2021). Interpreted using the paper, the time point label stands for: around 25 months on ibrutinib. Library construction relied on the immunoSEQ multiplex PCR assay. In TCRdb, the immuneACCESS table is reduced to in-frame sequences with V and J assigned. These tables do not hold every clone; where another copy was compared, an unresolved V gene accounts for under half, and the others remain unexplained. Across this sample there are some 130,000 clones, with 70% to 90% seen only once. The ten largest account for 2% to 2.5% of the sample. Specimen: PBMCs, collected after 24 months of ibrutinib treatment. The receptors come from a human donor with chronic lymphocytic leukemia.

The V and J genes are TRBV13 and TRBJ2-1, with D possibly being TRBD1 (6 bases). V lost 8 bases to trimming and J lost 4 bases, with 12 bases between them. Germline CDR1 PRHDT, CDR2 FYEKMQ (reference sequence). This CDR3 has 13 amino acids. The CDR3 region is CASSGQQYNEQFF. The CDR3 DNA reads TGTGCCAGCTCTGGACAGCAATACAATGAGCAGTTCTTC.

V gene TRBV28 combines with J gene TRBJ2-1, with 7 bases lining up with TRBD2. This CDR3 region has 14 residues. V lost 6 bases and J lost 15; bases outside the gene matches: 17. The germline gives CDR1 MDHEN, CDR2 SYDVKM. Written as DNA, the CDR3 is TGTGCCAGCAGCTCCCTACTAGGACTAGTCGATCTGTTCTTC. Its translation is CASSSLLGLVDLFF.

The chain couples TRBV10-2 to TRBJ1-5, with a weak D call TRBD1 (5 bases). The CDR3 covers 14 residues. Deletions cut 7 bases from V and 0 bases from J, with 10 bases between. Germline V lookup: CDR1 WSHSY, CDR2 SAAADI. CDR3 in amino acids: CASKTGGSNQPQHF. In nucleotides, the CDR3 is TGCGCCAGCAAGACCGGGGGTAGCAATCAGCCCCAGCATTTT.

The gene calls are TRBV6-5 and TRBJ2-7, with 8 bases lining up with TRBD1. CDR3 length equals 14 residues. The junction had 8 bases not matched to a gene; V was cut back by 4 bases and J by 6 bases. Germline V lookup: CDR1 MNHEY, CDR2 SVGAGI. CDR3 in amino acids: CASSWSGQGGEQYF. CDR3 bases: TGTGCCAGCAGTTGGTCCGGACAGGGTGGCGAGCAGTACTTC.

J is TRBJ1-1 and V is TRBV7-2, with D uncertain. CDR1 is SGHTA and CDR2 is FQGNSA in the germline V gene. This CDR3 has 15 residues. V was trimmed by 5 bases and J by 1 base, leaving 14 bases between them. Here the CDR3 reads CASSPMPFANTEAFF. The CDR3 bases are TGTGCCAGCAGCCCTATGCCTTTCGCGAACACTGAAGCTTTCTTT. Using reference TRBV7-2 and TRBJ1-1 for the parts outside the CDR3, the full variable domain is GAGVSQSPSNKVTEKGKDVELRCDPISGHTALYWYRQSLGQGLEFLIYFQGNSAPDKSGLPSDRFSAERTGGSVSTLTIQRTQQEDSAVYLCASSPMPFANTEAFFGQGTRLTVV.

This chain links TRBV2 with TRBJ2-3; 9 nucleotides align to TRBD2. V lost 7 bases, J lost 6 bases, and 14 bases stayed unmatched. The germline CDR1 and CDR2 sequences are SNHLY and FYNNEI. The CDR3 has 16 residues. The chain's CDR3 is CASNGAGGTSGDTQYF. Here the CDR3 DNA reads TGTGCCAGCAATGGAGCGGGGGGCACAAGCGGGGATACGCAGTATTTT.

Concerning this clone: This CDR3 is also generated by other DNA sequences in the sample. The J gene is TRBJ2-5, the V gene TRBV18, with a possible D match to TRBD2 (6 bases). V lost 6 bases, J lost 5 bases, and 10 bases lay in between. The CDR3 is 12 residues long. CDR1 is KGHSH and CDR2 is LQKENI in the germline V gene. CDR3 region: CASSPGGETQYF. The CDR3 DNA sequence: TGTGCCAGCTCTCCTGGAGGGGAGACCCAGTACTTC.

The chain uses TRBV11-2 and TRBJ1-2; no reliable D call. CDR1 SGHAT and CDR2 FQNNGV come from the germline V gene. CDR3 length: 14 amino acids. Between the trimmed V and J ends, which lost 0 bases and 2 bases, there was a span of 7 bases. DNA for the CDR3: TGTGCCAGCAGCTTAGAGGGAGGAAACTATGGCTACACCTTC. It codes for CASSLEGGNYGYTF.

The gene calls are TRBV5-1 and TRBJ2-3; the match to TRBD1 covers 10 bases. This CDR3 has 15 amino acids. CDR1 and CDR2 from the germline V gene are SGHRS and YFSETQ. With V trimmed by 4 bases and J by 3 bases, 5 bases remained unmatched. The CDR3 region has the DNA TGCGCCAGCAGCCTACGGACAGGGGGGACAGATACGCAGTATTTT. Its translation is CASSLRTGGTDTQYF.

The rearrangement uses TRBV28 and TRBJ2-1; 11 bases agree with TRBD2. The germline V gene encodes CDR1 MDHEN and CDR2 SYDVKM. V trimming: 4 bases; J trimming: 8 bases; junction bases outside the gene matches: 10. CDR3 size: 16 residues. CDR3 coding DNA: TGTGCCAGCAGTTCCGGGGGGGGACTAGCGGTGTATGAGCAGTTCTTC. Its protein product is CASSSGGGLAVYEQFF.

DNA for the CDR3: TGTGCCAGCAGTTCAGTGGTGGGCAATGAGCAGTTCTTC. Protein sequence: CASSSVVGNEQFF. The V and J genes are TRBV28 and TRBJ2-1, with unresolved D. This CDR3 region has 13 residues. Trimming took off 4 bases at V and 6 bases at J, with 10 bases between the two ends. Germline CDR1 MDHEN, CDR2 SYDVKM.

The chain has TRBV18 and TRBJ1-1; no clear D. The CDR3 extends over 14 amino acids. The V end lost 6 bases, the J end lost 5 bases, and 16 bases lay between the germline ends. Per the germline V gene, CDR1 is KGHSH and CDR2 is LQKENI. CDR3 nucleotide sequence: TGTGCCAGCTCGTCGTCTGGTTCGAGGACTGAAGCTTTCTTT. Amino acids: CASSSSGSRTEAFF.

The V gene is TRBV12-5, the J gene TRBJ1-1; TRBD1 matches 7 bases. The CDR3 has 14 residues. The trim removed 7 bases at V and 0 bases at J, leaving 5 bases unmatched. Germline lookup yields CDR1 LGHNT and CDR2 FRNRAP. CDR3 in DNA: TGTGCTAGTGCCCAGGGGGGAATGAACACTGAAGCTTTCTTT. Protein: CASAQGGMNTEAFF. Looking up the rest from reference TRBV12-5 and TRBJ1-1 gives the full variable domain: DARVTQTPRHKVTEMGQEVTMRCQPILGHNTVFWYRQTMMQGLELLAYFRNRAPLDDSGMPKDRFSAEMPDATLATLKIQPSEPRDSAVYFCASAQGGMNTEAFFGQGTRLTVV.

The chain joins TRBV9 to TRBJ1-3; D remains ambiguous. From germline, CDR1 is SGDLS and CDR2 YYNGEE. V was trimmed by 0 bases and J by 1 base, leaving 8 bases between them. CDR3 length equals 15 residues. CDR3 region: CASSVGRSSGNTIYF. CDR3 coding DNA: TGTGCCAGCAGCGTAGGCAGGTCGTCTGGAAACACCATATATTTT.

The chain combines TRBV4-3 with TRBJ2-1; D unclear. The germline V gene has CDR1 LGHNA and CDR2 YSLEER. This CDR3 contains 16 residues. The germline V and J ends were trimmed by 0 bases and 1 base, with 10 bases remaining between them. The CDR3 spells CASSQDHLDSYNEQFF. The CDR3 DNA reads as TGCGCCAGCAGCCAAGATCACCTAGATTCCTACAATGAGCAGTTCTTC.

This sequence joins TRBV5-1 and TRBJ2-3, with D possibly matching TRBD2 (5 bases). CDR1 is SGHRS and CDR2 is YFSETQ in the germline V gene. Trimming removed 4 bases from V and 1 base from J, with 16 bases in between. This CDR3 region has 16 residues. The CDR3 sequence: CASSRSASQGTDTQYF. The DNA for the CDR3 is TGCGCCAGCAGCCGTAGCGCTAGCCAGGGCACAGATACGCAGTATTTT.

The chain has TRBV20-1 and TRBJ2-7; D uncertain. The CDR3 totals 11 residues. V was pared by 6 bases and J by 4 bases, with 10 bases between. Germline V gene data show CDR1 as DFQATT and CDR2 as SNEGSKA (reference sequence). As DNA, the CDR3 is TGCAGTGCCAACTCCGGTTACGAGCAGTACTTC. This gives the protein CSANSGYEQYF.

The chain links TRBV11-2 to TRBJ2-1; D call uncertain. Germline loops: CDR1 SGHAT, CDR2 FQNNGV. The CDR3 consists of 14 residues. Trimming took off 5 bases at V and 9 bases at J, with 17 bases between the two ends. The CDR3 protein is CASSASEERAEQFF. The DNA for the CDR3 is TGTGCCAGCAGCGCATCAGAGGAGCGCGCTGAGCAGTTCTTC. Based on the CDR3 plus reference TRBV11-2 and TRBJ2-1, the full variable domain is EAGVAQSPRYKIIEKRQSVAFWCNPISGHATLYWYQQILGQGPKLLIQFQNNGVVDDSQLPKDRFSAERLKGVDSTLKIQPAKLEDSAVYLCASSASEERAEQFFGPGTRLTVL.